Sequencing of this T cell receptor beta chain was carried out in a study of cytomegalovirus exposure and HLA in healthy donors. The wider study: Samples from HLA-typed donors yielded 65 million to 85 million unique TCRs in an early data release. Study results and caveats: A missense DCLRE1C variant was associated with V- and J-gene trimming of TCR beta chains in a later analysis, and an independent cohort replicated the association. With DRB1 most and HLA-C fewest, TCR association rates differed between HLA loci in a later analysis.

The PCR was carried out with 60 Vbeta primers and 13 Jbeta primers. Assay used: immunoSEQ multiplex PCR; TCRdb lists only in-frame clones, some missing. The sample includes tens of thousands of clones, about 80% of them seen just once. As to this clone: As yet, its antigen is unknown.

Unmatched junction bases numbered 5, after V lost 5 bases and J lost 2 bases. The germline V gene has CDR1 SQVTM and CDR2 ANQGSEA. This CDR3 is 14 amino acids long. The chain carries TRBV29-1 and TRBJ2-7; 11 nucleotides line up with TRBD1. The TCR comes from a woman in her 30s in good health and CMV-seronegative. The sample taken for sequencing was PBMCs. As DNA, the CDR3 is TGCAGCGTTCAGGGGGACAGGGGGACCTACGAGCAGTACTTC. It encodes CSVQGDRGTYEQYF.